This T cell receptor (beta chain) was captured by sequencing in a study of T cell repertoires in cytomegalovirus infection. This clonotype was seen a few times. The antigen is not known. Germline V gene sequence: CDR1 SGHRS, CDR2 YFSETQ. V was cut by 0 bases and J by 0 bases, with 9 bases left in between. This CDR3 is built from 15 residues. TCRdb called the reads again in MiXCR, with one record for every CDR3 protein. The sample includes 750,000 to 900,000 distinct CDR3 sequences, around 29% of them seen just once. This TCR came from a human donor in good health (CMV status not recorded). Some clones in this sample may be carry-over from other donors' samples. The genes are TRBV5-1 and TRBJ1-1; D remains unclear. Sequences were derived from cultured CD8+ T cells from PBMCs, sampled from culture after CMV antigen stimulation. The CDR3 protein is CASSLDSLMNTEAFF. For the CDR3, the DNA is TGCGCCAGCAGCTTGGACAGCCTCATGAACACTGAAGCTTTCTTT.